This T cell receptor (beta chain) was identified in a study of blood T cell repertoires in COVID-19. At the level of the study: PBMCs, B-cell-depleted T cells, or T cells were the source of the cDNA or gDNA that made up the material.

Source study methods: Cell counts per sample came from amplifying reference gene primers. TCRdb's table, derived via immunoSEQ multiplex PCR, lists solely in-frame clones and lacks some. That table supplies the V and J calls and clone size; D and trimming were determined from the DNA. Seen here are just over 200,000 clones, around three quarters observed once, and the top ten hold 5.5% to 7%. CDR3 length equals 16 residues. CDR1 LNHDA and CDR2 SQIVND come from the germline V gene (reference sequence). The sequence came from a woman between 65 and 79 years old with acute or convalescent COVID-19. Sequences were obtained from peripheral blood. This rearrangement joins TRBV19 to TRBJ1-1, with 8 bases fitting TRBD1. The CDR3 DNA reads as TGTCCTAGTAGTCACCCCCGGACAGGGAAACACACTGAAGCTTTCTTT. Protein sequence: CPSSHPRTGKHTEAFF.